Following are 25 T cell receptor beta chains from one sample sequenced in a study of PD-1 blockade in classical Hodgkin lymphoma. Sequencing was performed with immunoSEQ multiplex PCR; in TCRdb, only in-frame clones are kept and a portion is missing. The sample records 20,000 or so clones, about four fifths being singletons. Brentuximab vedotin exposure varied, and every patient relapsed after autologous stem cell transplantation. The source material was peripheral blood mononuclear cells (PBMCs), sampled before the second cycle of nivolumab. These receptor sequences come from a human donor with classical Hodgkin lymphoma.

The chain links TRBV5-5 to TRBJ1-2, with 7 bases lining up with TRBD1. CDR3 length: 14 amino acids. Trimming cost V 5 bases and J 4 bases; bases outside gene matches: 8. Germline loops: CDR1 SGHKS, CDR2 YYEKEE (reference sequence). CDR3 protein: CASSDDRVSYGYTF. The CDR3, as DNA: TGTGCCAGCAGTGACGACAGGGTTAGCTATGGCTACACCTTC.

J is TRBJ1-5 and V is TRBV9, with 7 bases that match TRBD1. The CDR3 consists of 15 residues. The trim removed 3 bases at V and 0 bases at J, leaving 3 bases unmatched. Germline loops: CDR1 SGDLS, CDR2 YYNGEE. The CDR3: CASSAQGDSNQPQHF. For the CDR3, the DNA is TGTGCCAGCAGCGCCCAGGGGGATAGCAATCAGCCCCAGCATTTT. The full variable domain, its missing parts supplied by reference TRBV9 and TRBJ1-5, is DSGVTQTPKHLITATGQRVTLRCSPRSGDLSVYWYQQSLDQGLQFLIQYYNGEERAKGNILERFSAQQFPDLHSELNLSSLELGDSALYFCASSAQGDSNQPQHFGDGTRLSIL.

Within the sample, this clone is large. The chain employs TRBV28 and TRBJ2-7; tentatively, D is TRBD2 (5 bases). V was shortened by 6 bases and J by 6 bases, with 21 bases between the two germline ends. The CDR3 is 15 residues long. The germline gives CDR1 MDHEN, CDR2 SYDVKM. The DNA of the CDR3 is TGTGCCAGCAGCCAAGATTATAACCAAGGAGGCGAGCAGTACTTC. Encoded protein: CASSQDYNQGGEQYF.

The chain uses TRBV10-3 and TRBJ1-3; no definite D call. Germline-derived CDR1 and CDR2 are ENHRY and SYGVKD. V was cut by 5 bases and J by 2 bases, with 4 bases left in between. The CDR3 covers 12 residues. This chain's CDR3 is CAISLTGNTIYF. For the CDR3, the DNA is TGTGCCATCAGTCTCACTGGAAACACCATATATTTT.

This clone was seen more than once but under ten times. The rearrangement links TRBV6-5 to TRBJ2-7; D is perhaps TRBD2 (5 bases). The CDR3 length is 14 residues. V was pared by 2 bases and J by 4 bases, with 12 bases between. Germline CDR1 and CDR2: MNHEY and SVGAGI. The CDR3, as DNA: TGTGCCAGCAGTTACCCTACCCGGGGTTACGAGCAGTACTTC. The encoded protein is CASSYPTRGYEQYF.

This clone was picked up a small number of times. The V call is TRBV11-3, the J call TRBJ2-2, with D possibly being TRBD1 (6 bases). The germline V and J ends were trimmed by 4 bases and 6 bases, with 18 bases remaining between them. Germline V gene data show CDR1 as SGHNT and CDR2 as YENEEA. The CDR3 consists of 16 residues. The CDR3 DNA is TGTGCCAGCAGCTCAATAGTGGCGAGGGGGTCCGGGGAGCTGTTTTTT. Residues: CASSSIVARGSGELFF.

The CDR3 here is CASSEFTNQPQHF. The CDR3, as DNA: TGTGCCAGCAGTGAATTCACAAATCAGCCCCAGCATTTT. The V and J genes are TRBV6-1 and TRBJ1-5; D is ambiguous. Germline V gene data show CDR1 as MNHNS and CDR2 as SASEGT. CDR3 size: 13 residues. Between the trimmed V and J ends, which lost 2 bases and 4 bases, there was a span of 6 bases.

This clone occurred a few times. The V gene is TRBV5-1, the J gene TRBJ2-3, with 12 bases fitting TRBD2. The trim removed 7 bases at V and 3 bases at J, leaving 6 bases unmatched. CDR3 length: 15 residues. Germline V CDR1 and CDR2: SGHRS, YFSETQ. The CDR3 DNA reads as TGCGCCAGCTTATCTGGGACTAGCGGGACAGATACGCAGTATTTT. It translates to CASLSGTSGTDTQYF. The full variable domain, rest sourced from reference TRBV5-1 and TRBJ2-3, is KAGVTQTPRYLIKTRGQQVTLSCSPISGHRSVSWYQQTPGQGLQFLFEYFSETQRNKGNFPGRFSGRQFSNSRSEMNVSTLELGDSALYLCASLSGTSGTDTQYFGPGTRLTVL.

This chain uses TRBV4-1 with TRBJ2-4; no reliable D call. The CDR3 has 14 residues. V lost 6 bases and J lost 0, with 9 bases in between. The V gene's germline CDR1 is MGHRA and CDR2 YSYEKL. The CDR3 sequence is CASRENVAKNIQYF. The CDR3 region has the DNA TGCGCCAGCAGAGAAAACGTAGCCAAAAACATTCAGTACTTC.

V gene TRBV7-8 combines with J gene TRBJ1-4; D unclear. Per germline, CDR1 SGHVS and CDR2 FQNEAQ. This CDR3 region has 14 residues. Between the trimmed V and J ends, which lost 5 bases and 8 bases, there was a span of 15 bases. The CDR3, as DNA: TGTGCCAGCAGCGACCGGACGATACAGGAAAAACTGTTTTTT. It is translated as CASSDRTIQEKLFF.

The CDR3 sequence is CASSQVARPYEQYF. The CDR3 DNA is TGTGCCAGCAGCCAAGTAGCGCGCCCCTACGAGCAGTACTTC. The V and J genes are TRBV11-2 and TRBJ2-7; TRBD2 is a possible D gene (5 bases). CDR3 size: 14 residues. With 5 bases removed from V and 2 bases from J, the gap between germline ends came to 13 bases. Germline V gene data show CDR1 as SGHAT and CDR2 as FQNNGV. Full variable domain (missing parts from reference TRBV11-2 and TRBJ2-7): EAGVAQSPRYKIIEKRQSVAFWCNPISGHATLYWYQQILGQGPKLLIQFQNNGVVDDSQLPKDRFSAERLKGVDSTLKIQPAKLEDSAVYLCASSQVARPYEQYFGPGTRLTVT.

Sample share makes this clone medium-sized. The chain's CDR3 is CSVEGQGRADTQYF. DNA for the CDR3: TGCAGCGTTGAGGGACAGGGGAGGGCAGATACGCAGTATTTT. The V call is TRBV29-1, the J call TRBJ2-3; TRBD1 aligns across 10 bases. Germline V CDR1 and CDR2: SQVTM, ANQGSEA. The CDR3 extends over 14 amino acids. V shed 3 bases and J 4 bases; nucleotides not matched to a gene: 4.

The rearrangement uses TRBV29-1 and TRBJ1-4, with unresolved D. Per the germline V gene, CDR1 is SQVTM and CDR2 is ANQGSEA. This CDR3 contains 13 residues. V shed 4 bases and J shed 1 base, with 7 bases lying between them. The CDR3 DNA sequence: TGCAGCGTTGTTACGGGAACTAATGAAAAACTGTTTTTT. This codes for CSVVTGTNEKLFF.

DNA for the CDR3: TGTGCCACCAGCAGATCCCTGGGGCGAGGACTAGCGGACTCCTACGAGCAGTACTTC. It codes for CATSRSLGRGLADSYEQYF. This chain connects TRBV15 to TRBJ2-7, with 10 nucleotides matching TRBD2. Losses at the gene ends were 2 bases for V and 0 bases for J; bases not matched to a gene: 13. The germline CDR1 and CDR2 sequences are LNHNV and YYDKDF (reference sequence). The CDR3 length is 19 residues.

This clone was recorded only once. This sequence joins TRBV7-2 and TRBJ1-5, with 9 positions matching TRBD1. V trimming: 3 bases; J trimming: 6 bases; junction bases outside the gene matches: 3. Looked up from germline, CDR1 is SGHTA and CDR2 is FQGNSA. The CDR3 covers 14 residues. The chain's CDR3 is CASSLGQGFQPQHF. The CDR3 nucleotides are TGTGCCAGCAGCTTGGGACAGGGTTTTCAGCCCCAGCATTTT.

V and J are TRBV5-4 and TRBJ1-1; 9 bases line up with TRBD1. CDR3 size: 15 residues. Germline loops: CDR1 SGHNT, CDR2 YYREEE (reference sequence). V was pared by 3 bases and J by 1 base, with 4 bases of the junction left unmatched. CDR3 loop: CASSSPGQGNTEAFF. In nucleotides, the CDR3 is TGTGCCAGCAGCTCTCCGGGACAGGGGAACACTGAAGCTTTCTTT.

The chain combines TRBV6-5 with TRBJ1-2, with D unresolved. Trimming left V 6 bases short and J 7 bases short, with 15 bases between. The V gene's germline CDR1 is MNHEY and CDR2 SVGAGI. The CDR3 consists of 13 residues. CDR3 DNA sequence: TGTGCCAGCAGGCCCTCGGGCCCATCTGGCTACACCTTC. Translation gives CASRPSGPSGYTF.

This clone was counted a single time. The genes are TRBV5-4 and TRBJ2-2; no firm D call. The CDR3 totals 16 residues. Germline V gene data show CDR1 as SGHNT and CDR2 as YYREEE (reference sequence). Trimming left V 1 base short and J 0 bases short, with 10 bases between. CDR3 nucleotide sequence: TGTGCCAGCAGCTTGCGCAGGCCGACGAACACCGGGGAGCTGTTTTTT. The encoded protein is CASSLRRPTNTGELFF.

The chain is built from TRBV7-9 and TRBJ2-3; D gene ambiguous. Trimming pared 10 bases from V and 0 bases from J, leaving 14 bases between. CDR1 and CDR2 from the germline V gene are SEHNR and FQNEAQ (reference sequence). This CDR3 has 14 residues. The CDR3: CATFLVGSTDTQYF. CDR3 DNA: TGTGCCACTTTCTTGGTGGGGAGCACAGATACGCAGTATTTT.

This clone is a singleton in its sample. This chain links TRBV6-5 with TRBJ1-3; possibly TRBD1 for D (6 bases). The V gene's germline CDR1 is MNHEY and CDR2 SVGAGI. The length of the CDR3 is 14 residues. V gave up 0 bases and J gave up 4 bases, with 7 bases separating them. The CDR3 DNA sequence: TGTGCCAGCAGTTACTCCCAGGGGGGAAACACCATATATTTT. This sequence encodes CASSYSQGGNTIYF.

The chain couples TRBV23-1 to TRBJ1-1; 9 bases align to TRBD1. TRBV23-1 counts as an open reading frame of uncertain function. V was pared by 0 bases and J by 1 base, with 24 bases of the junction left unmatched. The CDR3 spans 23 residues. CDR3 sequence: CASSQSVGRPPYPGQGANTEAFF. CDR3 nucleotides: TGCGCCAGCAGTCAATCGGTCGGAAGACCCCCTTACCCGGGACAGGGTGCGAACACTGAAGCTTTCTTT.

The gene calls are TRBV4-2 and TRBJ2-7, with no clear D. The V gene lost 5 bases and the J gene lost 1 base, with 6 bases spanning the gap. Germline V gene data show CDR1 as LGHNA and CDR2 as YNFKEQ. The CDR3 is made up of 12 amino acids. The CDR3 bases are TGTGCCAGCAGCGGTGGATCCTACGAGCAGTACTTC. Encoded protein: CASSGGSYEQYF.

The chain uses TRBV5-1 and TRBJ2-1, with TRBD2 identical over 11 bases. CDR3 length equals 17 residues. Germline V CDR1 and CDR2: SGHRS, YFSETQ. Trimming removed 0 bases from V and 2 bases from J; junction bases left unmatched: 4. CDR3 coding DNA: TGCGCCAGCAGCTTGGAGGCTAGCGGGAGGCCCTACAATGAGCAGTTCTTC. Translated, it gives CASSLEASGRPYNEQFF.

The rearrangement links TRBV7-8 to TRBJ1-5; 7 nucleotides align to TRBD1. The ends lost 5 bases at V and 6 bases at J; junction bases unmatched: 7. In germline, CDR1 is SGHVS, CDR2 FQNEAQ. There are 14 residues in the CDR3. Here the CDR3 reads CASSLDRDIQPQHF. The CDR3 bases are TGTGCCAGCAGCCTAGACAGGGACATTCAGCCCCAGCATTTT.

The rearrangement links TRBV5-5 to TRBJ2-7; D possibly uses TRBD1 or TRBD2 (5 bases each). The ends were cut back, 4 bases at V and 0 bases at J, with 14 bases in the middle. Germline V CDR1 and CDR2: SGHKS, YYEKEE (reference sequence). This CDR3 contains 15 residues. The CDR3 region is CASSGSGTGSYEQYF. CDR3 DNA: TGTGCCAGCAGCGGCTCCGGGACGGGCTCCTACGAGCAGTACTTC.